This T cell receptor beta chain appears in the sequencing data of a study of cytomegalovirus exposure and HLA in healthy donors. Study results and limitations: Reported results showed that the classifier diagnosed cytomegalovirus status with high specificity and sensitivity.

V lost 4 bases and J 7 bases, leaving 8 bases between the germline ends. Germline V gives CDR1 ENHRY, CDR2 SYGVKD. The CDR3 loop spans 12 amino acids. The PCR employed 60 Vbeta primers together with 13 Jbeta primers. TCRdb's copy holds only in-frame clones and misses some; the assay was immunoSEQ multiplex PCR. The top ten clones hold about 10% of a sample with some 71,000 clones, approximately 70% of them seen once. With regard to this clone: The antigen is undetermined.

The source material was PBMCs. This chain connects TRBV10-3 to TRBJ1-5; D not resolved. The sequence came from a woman aged 45 to 65 in good health and CMV-seropositive. CDR3 residues: CAISVAGQPQHF. CDR3 DNA sequence: TGTGCCATCAGTGTTGCAGGACAGCCCCAGCATTTT.